This T cell receptor beta chain was sequenced in a study of PD-L1 blockade in urothelial cancer (dated by TCRdb to about 2017). Describing the broader study: All patients started therapy around 2014 and received atezolizumab 1,200 mg intravenously every 3 weeks. About 90% of the 29 patients were identified as males with urothelial cancer of bladder origin, and a prior smoking history was reported by 18 of 29 patients. An ECOG performance status of 0 or 1 was recorded for the patients, and 0 to 3 prior chemotherapy regimens had been received by the patients. Blood samples were analyzed at 3 weeks after treatment start (second dose) and at 6 weeks after treatment start. Blood samples gave a median of approximately 150,000 T cells and tens of thousands of unique TCRs, with a median clonality of approximately 0.08. The study, an exploratory multi-omic analysis, examined somatic, immune and clinical correlates of response to PD-L1 blockade with atezolizumab in urothelial cancer. TCR sequencing covered pretreatment tumor samples and matched, serially collected peripheral blood taken before and after atezolizumab treatment. Progression-free survival longer than 6 months counted as durable clinical benefit, and TCR features were additionally tested against both progression-free and overall survival. Whole exome sequencing and RNA sequencing of pretreatment tumors were performed alongside TCR sequencing in the same patients. Eight to ten patients achieved durable clinical benefit and fewer than 25 did not. Pretreatment blood TCR-seq was available for twenty-nine patients, at least one posttreatment blood collection was obtained for about 24 patients, and tumor TCR-seq was available for about 24 patients. The paper's findings and limits, for the study overall: Because the sample size was small (n ≈ 30) and many of the analyses were exploratory, the results are meant to be hypothesis-generating. Among patients with durable benefit, tumor-associated TCR clones showed greater expansion in peripheral blood 3 weeks after treatment started (n = 22, p = 0.022). Improved progression-free and overall survival was associated with having pretreatment peripheral blood TCR clonality below the median.

In regard to this clone: Its antigen has not been determined. Base qualities are not provided; no much larger clone lies one nucleotide away.

Cut back by 4 bases and 10 bases, the V and J ends lie 16 bases apart. The CDR3 runs 13 residues from the cysteine to the phenylalanine. The entry retains the CDR3 DNA only, 39 bases that are in frame from base 1. CDR1 and CDR2, per the germline V gene, are SGHTA and FQGTGA. Synthetic TCR analog templates were spiked into each PCR to estimate absolute template abundance from read counts. Using the immunoSEQ assay, TCRbeta CDR3 regions were amplified from genomic DNA with bias-controlled V and J gene primers. Sequencing of rearranged TCRbeta segments was done at approximately 20X coverage. The authors' analysis ran thus. Clustering was used to correct sequencing errors, and CDR3s were annotated against IMGT to assign V, D and J genes. Out-of-frame and stop-codon sequences were excluded, and only productive TCRbeta rearrangements were used in downstream analyses. To compute clonality, Shannon entropy was normalized by the log of the number of unique productive sequences and then subtracted from one. Clones differing between time points or between blood and tumor were identified using Fisher's exact test with Benjamini-Hochberg correction, with an adjusted p below 0.01 applied as the threshold. TCRdb retrieved this table from immuneACCESS and kept in-frame rearrangements only. Not all clones are present; in checked studies, unresolved V genes account for under half, and no reason is known for the remainder. V and J calls plus clone size are reproduced from that table; the DNA served to infer D and trimming. The sample table lists 40,000 or so clones, 91% of them with a count of one. The ten largest clones capture approximately 10% of the sample.

The meaning of the sample's time point label: pretreatment peripheral blood. A cohort of around 29 patients with locally advanced or metastatic urothelial carcinoma, treated at Memorial Sloan Kettering on a trial protocol, was included. Peripheral blood mononuclear cells were collected from each patient pretreatment and during treatment, giving between 1 and 8 total time points per patient. The Qiagen DNeasy Blood extraction kit was used to purify genomic DNA from total PBMCs and tumor samples. PBMCs were collected pretreatment and during treatment and were isolated and stored as previously described.

Specimen: PBMCs, collected around atezolizumab (anti-PD-L1) treatment. Recombination linked TRBV7-3 to TRBJ1-1; the D region possibly corresponds to TRBD1 (6 bases align). The receptor comes from a woman aged 55-70 years with urothelial cancer. The DNA sequence is TGTGCCAGCAGCTCGGCAGGGGAAGGCGCAGCTTTCTTT. It is translated as CASSSAGEGAAFF.